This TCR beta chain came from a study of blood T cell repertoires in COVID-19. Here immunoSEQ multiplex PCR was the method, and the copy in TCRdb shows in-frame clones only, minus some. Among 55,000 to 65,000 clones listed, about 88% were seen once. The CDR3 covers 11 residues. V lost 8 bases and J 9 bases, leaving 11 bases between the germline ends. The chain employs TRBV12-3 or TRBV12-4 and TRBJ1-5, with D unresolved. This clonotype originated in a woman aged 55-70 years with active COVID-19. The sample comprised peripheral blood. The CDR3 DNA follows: TGTGCCAGCGGGAGGAATGTGCCCCAGCATTTT. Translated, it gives CASGRNVPQHF.